Included here is one T cell receptor beta chain sequence, with context. Its specificity is not known. The CDR3 contains 16 residues. Trimming removed 4 bases from V and 7 bases from J; junction bases left unmatched: 10. Germline CDR1 and CDR2: SGHRS and YFSETQ. Repertoires were generated with immunoSEQ multiplex PCR, while TCRdb's copy carries only in-frame clones and drops some. The data show 120,000 to 150,000 clones, with around 90% seen just once and less than 2.5% held by the top ten. The sample belongs to a study of T cell responses to AZD1222 COVID-19 vaccine. Study-wide results and limits: Clonal diversity may have been underestimated, and the donors were mostly white British, with more females than males. None of the repertoires were sampled until the peak T cell response had passed.

Second-dose intervals near 4 or 12 weeks were combined. The receptor was derived from an adult who received the AZD1222 COVID-19 vaccine. The chain combines TRBV5-1 with TRBJ2-7; 14 nucleotides align to TRBD2. Sequenced here: peripheral blood, sampled 28 days after the second AZD1222 dose. CDR3: CASSSTGGLAGGEQYF. CDR3 DNA: TGCGCCAGCAGCAGTACCGGAGGACTAGCGGGAGGAGAGCAGTACTTC. The full variable domain, its missing parts supplied by reference TRBV5-1 and TRBJ2-7, is KAGVTQTPRYLIKTRGQQVTLSCSPISGHRSVSWYQQTPGQGLQFLFEYFSETQRNKGNFPGRFSGRQFSNSRSEMNVSTLELGDSALYLCASSSTGGLAGGEQYFGPGTRLTVT.